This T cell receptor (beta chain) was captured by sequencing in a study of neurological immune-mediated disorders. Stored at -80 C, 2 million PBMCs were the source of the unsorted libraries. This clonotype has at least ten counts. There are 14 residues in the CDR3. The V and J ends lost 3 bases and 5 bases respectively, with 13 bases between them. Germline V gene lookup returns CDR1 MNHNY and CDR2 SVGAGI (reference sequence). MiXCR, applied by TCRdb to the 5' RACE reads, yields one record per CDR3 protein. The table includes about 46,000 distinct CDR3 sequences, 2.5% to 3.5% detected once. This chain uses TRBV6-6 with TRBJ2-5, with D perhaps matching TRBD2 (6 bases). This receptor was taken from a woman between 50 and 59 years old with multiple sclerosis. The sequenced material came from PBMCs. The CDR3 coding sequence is TGTGCCAGCAGTTATCTCGGGGGTAGGGAGACCCAGTACTTC. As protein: CASSYLGGRETQYF.